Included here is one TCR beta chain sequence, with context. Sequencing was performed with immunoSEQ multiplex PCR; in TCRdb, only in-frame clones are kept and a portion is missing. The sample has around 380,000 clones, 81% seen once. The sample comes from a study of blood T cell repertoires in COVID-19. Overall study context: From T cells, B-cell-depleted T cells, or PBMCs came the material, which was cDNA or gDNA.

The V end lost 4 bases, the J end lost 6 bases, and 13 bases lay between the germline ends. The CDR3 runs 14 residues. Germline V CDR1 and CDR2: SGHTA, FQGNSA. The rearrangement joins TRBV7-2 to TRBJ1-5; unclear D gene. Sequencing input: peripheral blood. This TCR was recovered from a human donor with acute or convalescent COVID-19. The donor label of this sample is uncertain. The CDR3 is CASSSGGPGQPQHF. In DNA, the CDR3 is TGTGCCAGCAGCTCTGGAGGACCAGGTCAGCCCCAGCATTTT. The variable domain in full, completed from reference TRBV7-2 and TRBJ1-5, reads GAGVSQSPSNKVTEKGKDVELRCDPISGHTALYWYRQSLGQGLEFLIYFQGNSAPDKSGLPSDRFSAERTGGSVSTLTIQRTQQEDSAVYLCASSSGGPGQPQHFGDGTRLSIL.